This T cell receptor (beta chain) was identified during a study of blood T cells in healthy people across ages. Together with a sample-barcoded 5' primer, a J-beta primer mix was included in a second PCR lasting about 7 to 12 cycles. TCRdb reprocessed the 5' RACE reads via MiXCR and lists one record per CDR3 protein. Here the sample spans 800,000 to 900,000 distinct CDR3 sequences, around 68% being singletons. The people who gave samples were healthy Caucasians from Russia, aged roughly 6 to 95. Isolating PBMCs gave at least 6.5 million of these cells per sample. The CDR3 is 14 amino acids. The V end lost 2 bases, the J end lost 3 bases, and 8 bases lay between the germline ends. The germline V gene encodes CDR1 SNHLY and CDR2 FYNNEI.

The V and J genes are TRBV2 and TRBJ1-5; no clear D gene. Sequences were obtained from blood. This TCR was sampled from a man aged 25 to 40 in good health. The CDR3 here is CASSESRINQPQHF. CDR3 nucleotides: TGTGCCAGCAGTGAAAGTCGTATCAATCAGCCCCAGCATTTT.